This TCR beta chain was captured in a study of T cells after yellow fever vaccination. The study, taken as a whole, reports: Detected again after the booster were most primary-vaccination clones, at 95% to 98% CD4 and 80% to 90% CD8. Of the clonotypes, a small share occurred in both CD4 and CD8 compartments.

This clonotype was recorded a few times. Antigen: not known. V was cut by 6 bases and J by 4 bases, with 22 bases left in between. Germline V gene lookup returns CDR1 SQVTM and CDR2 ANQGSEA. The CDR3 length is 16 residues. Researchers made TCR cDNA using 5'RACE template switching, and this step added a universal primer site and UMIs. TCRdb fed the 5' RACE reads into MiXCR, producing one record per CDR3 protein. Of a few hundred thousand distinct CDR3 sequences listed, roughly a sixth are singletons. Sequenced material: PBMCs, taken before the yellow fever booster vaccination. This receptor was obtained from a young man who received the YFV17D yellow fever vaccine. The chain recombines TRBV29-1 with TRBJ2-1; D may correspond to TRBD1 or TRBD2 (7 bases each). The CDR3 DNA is TGCAGCGTCGATGGGGAGGGGGCCCACCAGTACAATGAGCAGTTCTTC. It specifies CSVDGEGAHQYNEQFF.